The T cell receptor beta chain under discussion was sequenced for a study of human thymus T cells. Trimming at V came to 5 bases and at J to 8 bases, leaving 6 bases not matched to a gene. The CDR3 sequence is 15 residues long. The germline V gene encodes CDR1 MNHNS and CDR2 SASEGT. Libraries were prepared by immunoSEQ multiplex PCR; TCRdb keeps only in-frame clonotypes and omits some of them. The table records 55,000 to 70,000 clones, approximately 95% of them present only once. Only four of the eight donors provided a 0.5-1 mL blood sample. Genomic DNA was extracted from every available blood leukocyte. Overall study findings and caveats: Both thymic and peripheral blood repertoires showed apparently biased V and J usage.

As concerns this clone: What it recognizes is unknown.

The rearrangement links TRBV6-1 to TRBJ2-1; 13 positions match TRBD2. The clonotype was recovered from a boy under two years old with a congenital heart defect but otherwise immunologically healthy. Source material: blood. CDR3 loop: CASSPGTSGVHEQFF. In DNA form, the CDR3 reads TGTGCCAGCAGTCCCGGGACTAGCGGGGTCCATGAGCAGTTCTTC.